One sample yielded the 25 T cell receptor beta chains listed below, sequenced in a study of human T cells and chemical hapten exposure (dated by TCRdb to the early 2020s). The time point label, read with the paper, signifies: healthy volunteer bleed at 6 weeks. Unfractionated whole blood was collected in Tempus Blood RNA tubes, and total RNA was extracted from that blood. Libraries were constructed by RACE. The sample was run on a NextSeq 500. TCRdb redid the processing of the public reads, applying fastp at Q25 and MiXCR, and retained in-frame beta chains. Every entry covers one CDR3 protein and lists the most common genes and DNA from its rows. The sample yields 35,000 to 50,000 distinct CDR3 sequences; 3% to 4.5% were counted once. The ten top clones hold around 6% of the sample. Material for sequencing was whole blood. These receptor sequences come from a human donor in good health. Some clones in this sample may be carry-over from other donors' samples.

The chain combines TRBV28 with TRBJ1-5; tentative D call: TRBD1 (6 bases). This CDR3 is 16 amino acids long. V dropped 1 base and J dropped 0 bases, with 10 bases sitting between them. The germline V gene has CDR1 MDHEN and CDR2 SYDVKM. The CDR3 reads CASSLLGGFSNQPQHF. CDR3 nucleotides: TGTGCCAGCAGTTTATTAGGGGGATTTAGCAATCAGCCCCAGCATTTT.

The table lists this clonotype with many counts. The gene calls are TRBV11-2 and TRBJ1-1, with 12 nucleotides matching TRBD1. This CDR3 is built from 17 residues. From germline, CDR1 is SGHAT and CDR2 FQNNGV. With V trimmed by 4 bases and J by 5 bases, 11 bases remained unmatched. CDR3 sequence reads: CASSSIRDRGRRTEAFF. The CDR3 nucleotides read TGTGCCAGCAGCTCTATCCGGGACAGGGGGCGGCGGACTGAAGCTTTCTTT.

This clonotype was seen a few times. This chain links TRBV6-5 with TRBJ1-4; D is unresolved. CDR1 and CDR2 from the germline V gene are MNHEY and SVGAGI. CDR3 length: 14 amino acids. V was pared by 4 bases and J by 8 bases, with 14 bases between. In nucleotides, the CDR3 is TGTGCCAGCAGTTCCTTGGCTTGGGGAGAAAAACTGTTTTTT. It translates to CASSSLAWGEKLFF.

This clonotype was detected many times. The chain recombines TRBV28 with TRBJ1-6; 7 positions agree with TRBD1. V shed 6 bases and J 4 bases; nucleotides not matched to a gene: 9. This CDR3 spans 16 amino acids. Germline CDR1 MDHEN, CDR2 SYDVKM. The CDR3 DNA sequence: TGTGCCAGCAGCCCCCTGGGGGGACAGTATAATTCACCCCTCCACTTT. Translated, it gives CASSPLGGQYNSPLHF.

This clonotype was seen at least ten times. The chain links TRBV6-2 or TRBV6-3 to TRBJ2-2; 15 nucleotides line up with TRBD2. Looked up from germline, CDR1 is MNHEY and CDR2 is SVGEGT. The V gene end was trimmed by 6 bases and the J gene end by 4 bases; junction bases not matched to a gene: 9. The CDR3 extends over 18 amino acids. The CDR3 loop is CASRTGTSGRRVTGELFF. As DNA, the CDR3 is TGTGCCAGCAGAACCGGGACTAGCGGGAGGAGGGTCACCGGGGAGCTGTTTTTT.

J is TRBJ1-5 and V is TRBV6-6; 10 bases match TRBD1. The CDR3 loop spans 16 amino acids. Germline assignment: CDR1 MNHNY and CDR2 SVGAGI (reference sequence). J lost 4 bases, V lost 5 bases, and 8 bases had no gene match. This CDR3 reads CASSNGDRGKNQPQHF. The CDR3 nucleotides read TGTGCCAGCAGTAACGGGGACAGGGGAAAGAATCAGCCCCAGCATTTT.

This clonotype appeared a few times. This sequence joins TRBV24-1 and TRBJ2-1, with a possible D match to TRBD2 (5 bases). The germline CDR1 and CDR2 sequences are KGHDR and SFDVKD. CDR3 length: 17 residues. Trimming took off 5 bases at V and 0 bases at J, with 16 bases between the two ends. The CDR3 region has the DNA TGTGCCACCAGTGCCCCCCCTGGCGGAGGCTCCTACAATGAGCAGTTCTTC. Translating gives CATSAPPGGGSYNEQFF.

This clonotype came up many times. The chain carries TRBV6-6 and TRBJ1-4, with D uncertain. CDR1 is MNHNY, CDR2 SVGAGI, per germline (reference sequence). The CDR3 runs 14 residues. Trimming took 6 bases from V and 8 from J, leaving 16 bases between them. CDR3 DNA: TGTGCCAGCAGCGACTTAAGAGCTGAGGAAAAACTGTTTTTT. This encodes CASSDLRAEEKLFF.

This clonotype occurred many times. The V and J genes are TRBV12-3 or TRBV12-4 and TRBJ2-7; weak D call: TRBD2 (5 bases). Trimming took 4 bases from V and 7 from J, leaving 14 bases between them. This CDR3 is built from 13 residues. The CDR3 is CASSSGELREQYF. CDR3 sequence (DNA): TGTGCCAGCAGTTCTGGGGAGCTTCGGGAGCAGTACTTC.

Many counts were recorded for this clonotype. CDR3 in amino acids: CSARGSPTAYGYTF. The CDR3 DNA follows: TGCAGTGCTAGAGGGTCCCCGACGGCCTATGGCTACACCTTC. The chain joins TRBV20-1 to TRBJ1-2; D is ambiguous. V lost 1 base and J lost 4, with 13 bases in between. Germline assignment: CDR1 DFQATT and CDR2 SNEGSKA (reference sequence). The CDR3 has 14 residues.

This clonotype was seen a handful of times. This chain connects TRBV20-1 to TRBJ2-3, with D hard to call. Per germline, CDR1 DFQATT and CDR2 SNEGSKA (reference sequence). Deletions cut 0 bases from V and 2 bases from J, with 12 bases between. CDR3 length equals 15 residues. The DNA for the CDR3 is TGCAGTGCTAGAGATCGAGTCCGGGCCACAGATACGCAGTATTTT. Residues: CSARDRVRATDTQYF.

This clonotype has at least ten counts. The chain is built from TRBV5-1 and TRBJ2-2, with a tentative D call TRBD1 (5 bases). V dropped 1 base and J dropped 7 bases, with 8 bases sitting between them. The CDR3 runs 13 residues. The germline V gene encodes CDR1 SGHRS and CDR2 YFSETQ. CDR3 DNA: TGCGCCAGCAGCTTGAGGGGAATCGGGGAGCTGTTTTTT. It encodes CASSLRGIGELFF.

Ten or more counts support this clonotype. The J gene is TRBJ2-1, the V gene TRBV29-1; D is tentatively TRBD1 or TRBD2 (6 bases each). CDR1 is SQVTM, CDR2 ANQGSEA, per germline. Trimming took off 1 base at V and 7 bases at J, with 14 bases between the two ends. There are 14 residues in the CDR3. CDR3 bases: TGCAGCGTTGAAGGGGGGGCCCGGCAGAATGAGCAGTTCTTC. This encodes CSVEGGARQNEQFF.

This clonotype was seen repeatedly, ten times or more. The J gene is TRBJ2-7, the V gene TRBV18; TRBD1 agrees at 9 bases. The CDR3 has 16 residues. V lost 3 bases, J lost 6 bases, and 12 bases stayed unmatched. Germline V lookup: CDR1 KGHSH, CDR2 LQKENI. As DNA, the CDR3 is TGTGCCAGCTCACCCCTGGGGACAGGGAGGGTCAGCGAGCAGTACTTC. Its translation: CASSPLGTGRVSEQYF.

This sequence joins TRBV21-1 and TRBJ1-1; the table gives TRBD1 as D, unverified against the DNA. TRBV21-1 is a documented pseudogene. This CDR3 is 17 amino acids long. The CDR3 nucleotides are TGTGCCAGCAGCAAAGGCGTCCAGGGGAGGAAGTTGACTGAAGCTTTCTTT. This encodes CASSKGVQGRKLTEAFF.

This clonotype was seen more than once but under ten times. The CDR3: CASSLRPTLSTDTQYF. DNA for the CDR3: TGCGCCAGCAGCTTGAGACCGACCCTGAGCACAGATACGCAGTATTTT. This chain uses TRBV5-1 with TRBJ2-3; D is unclear. The germline gives CDR1 SGHRS, CDR2 YFSETQ. This CDR3 region has 16 residues. V lost 1 base to trimming and J lost 0 bases, with 12 bases between them.

This clonotype came up many times. DNA of the CDR3: TGTGCCAGTAGCAACAGAGGGGAGAGGGCCAATGAGCAGTTCTTC. Translated: CASSNRGERANEQFF. The gene calls are TRBV19 and TRBJ2-1, with D possibly being TRBD1 or TRBD2 (5 bases each). Germline V lookup: CDR1 LNHDA, CDR2 SQIVND (reference sequence). V was cut by 6 bases and J by 6 bases, with 18 bases left in between. CDR3 length: 15 residues.

This clonotype occurred many times. The CDR3 DNA reads TGTGCCAGCAGTTACCCGGGGGTACGATACAATGAGCAGTTCTTC. Protein: CASSYPGVRYNEQFF. The genes are TRBV6-6 and TRBJ2-1; D may be TRBD2 (6 bases). The CDR3 consists of 15 residues. V lost 2 bases and J 4 bases, leaving 12 bases between the germline ends. CDR1 and CDR2 from the germline V gene are MNHNY and SVGAGI (reference sequence).

This clonotype showed up many times. The rearrangement uses TRBV20-1 and TRBJ2-1, with D hard to call. The V and J ends lost 4 bases and 6 bases respectively, with 10 bases between them. Germline V gene sequence: CDR1 DFQATT, CDR2 SNEGSKA (reference sequence). This CDR3 is built from 12 residues. CDR3 sequence: CSATGDTNEQFF. The CDR3 DNA is TGCAGTGCTACCGGAGATACCAATGAGCAGTTCTTC.

This clonotype was counted many times. The genes are TRBV6-5 and TRBJ2-1, with 10 bases fitting TRBD2. The CDR3 is made up of 16 amino acids. The germline gives CDR1 MNHEY, CDR2 SVGAGI. V lost 5 bases to trimming and J lost 4 bases; unmatched junction nucleotides: 8. CDR3 residues: CASSRTGTSVYNEQFF. The CDR3 region has the DNA TGTGCCAGCAGTCGTACCGGGACTAGCGTTTACAATGAGCAGTTCTTC.

Ten or more counts support this clonotype. The V gene is TRBV2, the J gene TRBJ2-7; 14 nucleotides match TRBD2. The CDR3 spans 18 residues. V lost 6 bases, J lost 3 bases, and 13 bases stayed unmatched. The germline V gene encodes CDR1 SNHLY and CDR2 FYNNEI. The CDR3 here is CASRLGLAGGPSVYEQYF. The DNA for the CDR3 is TGTGCCAGCAGGCTAGGACTAGCGGGAGGCCCCTCTGTCTACGAGCAGTACTTC.

This clonotype turned up a few times. The V and J genes are TRBV7-2 and TRBJ2-7, with 9 bases aligning to TRBD1. Per the germline V gene, CDR1 is SGHTA and CDR2 is FQGNSA. This CDR3 contains 14 residues. The V segment lost 5 bases and the J segment 7 bases; nucleotides outside the gene matches: 9. This CDR3 is CASSRGQGPPEQYF. Here the CDR3 DNA reads TGTGCCAGCAGCCGGGGACAGGGCCCTCCAGAGCAGTACTTC.

This clonotype was seen repeatedly, ten times or more. V is TRBV18 and J is TRBJ2-5; tentative D call: TRBD1 (6 bases). V was trimmed by 2 bases and J by 5 bases, leaving 12 bases between them. The CDR3 extends over 14 amino acids. Germline loops: CDR1 KGHSH, CDR2 LQKENI. Written as DNA, the CDR3 is TGTGCCAGCTCACCAAGAGGGGGTGGCGAGACCCAGTACTTC. This sequence encodes CASSPRGGGETQYF.

This clonotype was observed a few times. The CDR3, as DNA: TGTGCCAGCAGCTCCCCAACCGTCGGGACACACACAGATACGCAGTATTTT. Translation gives CASSSPTVGTHTDTQYF. V and J are TRBV28 and TRBJ2-3; D may be TRBD1 (6 bases). The V and J ends lost 6 bases and 2 bases respectively, with 21 bases between them. Germline V gene sequence: CDR1 MDHEN, CDR2 SYDVKM. CDR3 length: 17 amino acids.

Comments on this clonotype: A much larger clone is a single base away; this may be a read error. The genes are TRBV7-2 and TRBJ1-3; TRBD1 might be the D (5 bases). The CDR3 loop spans 16 amino acids. The germline V gene has CDR1 SGHTA and CDR2 FQGNSA. Trimming took 0 bases from V and 4 from J, leaving 13 bases between them. CDR3 loop: CASSLASRGSGNTIYF. The CDR3 nucleotides read TGTGCCAGCAGCTTAGCGTCGAGGGGCAGCGGAAACACCATATATTTT.